The source of this TCR beta chain is a study of metastatic and nonmetastatic thyroid tumors. About the research overall: The authors compared repertoires across blood and tumor or nodule tissue from malignant and benign thyroid patients.

This CDR3 has 13 amino acids. V was pared by 4 bases and J by 7 bases, with 13 bases between. Germline CDR1 is SGHTA and CDR2 is FQGNSA. This clone was observed at least ten times. Via MiXCR, TCRdb re-called the PCR reads. The table includes more than 30,000 clones, approximately 19% detected once. Until they underwent thyroid surgery, no patient had received any treatment. This TCR derives from a female donor with papillary thyroid cancer or a benign thyroid nodule (not recorded which). Some clones in this sample may be carry-over from other donors' samples. Sample: blood. The rearrangement joins TRBV7-2 to TRBJ1-2; D possibly corresponds to TRBD1 (6 bases). The CDR3 region is CASSSTTGFGYTF. As DNA, the CDR3 is TGTGCCAGCAGCTCGACGACAGGCTTTGGCTACACCTTC.